This TCR beta chain is drawn from a study of blood T cell repertoires in COVID-19. Study in general: COVID-19 samples collected from the United States, Italy and Spain covered acute and convalescent phases. T cells, B-cell-depleted T cells, or PBMCs provided the cDNA or gDNA that served as material.

Per the authors' pipeline: Estimated nucleated cell counts came from reference gene primer amplification. Clones were read by immunoSEQ multiplex PCR, and TCRdb kept only the in-frame ones, dropping some. V, J and clone size derive from that table, while D and trimming were established from the DNA sequence. The repertoire has approximately 100,000 clones, roughly nine tenths of them found once; the top ten carry roughly 0.97%. The length of the CDR3 is 15 residues. Unmatched junction bases numbered 6, after V lost 4 bases and J lost 3 bases. In germline, CDR1 is SGDLS, CDR2 YYNGEE. Sequenced sample: peripheral blood. The V gene is TRBV9, the J gene TRBJ2-7, with 11 bases fitting TRBD2. This sequence originates from a man in his 60s with acute or convalescent COVID-19. The CDR3 coding sequence is TGTGCCAGCAGCCCCCTAGGGACTAGCGGCTACGAGCAGTACTTC. Residues: CASSPLGTSGYEQYF.